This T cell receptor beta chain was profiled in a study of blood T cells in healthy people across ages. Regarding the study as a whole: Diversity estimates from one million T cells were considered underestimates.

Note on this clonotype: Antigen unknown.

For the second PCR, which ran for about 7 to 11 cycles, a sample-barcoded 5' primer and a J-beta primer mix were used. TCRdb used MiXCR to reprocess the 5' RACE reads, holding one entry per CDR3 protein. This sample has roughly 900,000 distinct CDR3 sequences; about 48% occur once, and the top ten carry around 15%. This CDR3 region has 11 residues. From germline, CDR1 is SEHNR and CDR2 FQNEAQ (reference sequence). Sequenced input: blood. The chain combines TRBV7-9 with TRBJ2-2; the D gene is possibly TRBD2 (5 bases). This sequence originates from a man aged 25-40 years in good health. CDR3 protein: CAPGSTGELFF. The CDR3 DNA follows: TGTGCTCCGGGGAGCACCGGGGAGCTGTTTTTT.